A single sample is the source of the 5 T cell receptor beta chains below, sequenced in a study of cytomegalovirus exposure and HLA in healthy donors. In the PCR, 60 Vbeta and 13 Jbeta primers were used. Sequenced by immunoSEQ multiplex PCR; TCRdb stores in-frame clones only, minus some. The sample yields about 130,000 clones, around 80% seen once. Source material: PBMCs. The receptors derive from a man aged 30 to 39 in good health and CMV-seronegative.

The V gene is TRBV19, the J gene TRBJ2-3, with D possibly TRBD2 on 7 matching bases. Germline CDR1 is LNHDA and CDR2 is SQIVND (reference sequence). Trimming removed 4 bases from V and 0 bases from J, with 14 bases in between. This CDR3 contains 16 residues. For the CDR3, the DNA is TGTGCCAGTAGTAGCGGGGGCAAGACTAGCACAGATACGCAGTATTTT. It is translated as CASSSGGKTSTDTQYF.

V usage is TRBV11-2 and J usage is TRBJ2-7, with 9 bases matching TRBD1. V shed 3 bases and J 5 bases; nucleotides not matched to a gene: 5. The CDR3 is 14 residues long. The V gene's germline CDR1 is SGHAT and CDR2 FQNNGV. The CDR3 sequence: CASSFGTGLHEQYF. CDR3 bases: TGTGCCAGCAGCTTCGGGACAGGGTTACACGAGCAGTACTTC. Looking up the rest from reference TRBV11-2 and TRBJ2-7 gives the full variable domain: EAGVAQSPRYKIIEKRQSVAFWCNPISGHATLYWYQQILGQGPKLLIQFQNNGVVDDSQLPKDRFSAERLKGVDSTLKIQPAKLEDSAVYLCASSFGTGLHEQYFGPGTRLTVT.

The rearrangement joins TRBV5-1 to TRBJ2-5; 9 bases line up with TRBD1. CDR3 length: 15 amino acids. Unmatched junction bases numbered 0, after V lost 0 bases and J lost 0 bases. Germline CDR1 SGHRS, CDR2 YFSETQ. The CDR3 DNA follows: TGCGCCAGCAGCTTGGGGACAGGGGACCAAGAGACCCAGTACTTC. Protein: CASSLGTGDQETQYF.

V gene TRBV30 combines with J gene TRBJ1-1; no clear D gene. Germline V gene lookup returns CDR1 GTSNPN and CDR2 SVGIG (reference sequence). Deletions cut 4 bases from V and 7 bases from J, with 13 bases between. CDR3 size: 12 residues. In nucleotides, the CDR3 is TGTGCCTGGACCCTGGAGCGCGGTGAAGCTTTCTTT. Translating gives CAWTLERGEAFF.

The sample holds one count of this clone. This CDR3 is CASSLLAAGELFF. The CDR3 nucleotides read TGTGCCAGCAGCCTCCTTGCCGCGGGGGAGCTGTTTTTT. The chain has TRBV6-5 and TRBJ2-2; D call uncertain. Germline-derived CDR1 and CDR2 are MNHEY and SVGAGI. This CDR3 has 13 residues. V lost 6 bases to trimming and J lost 8 bases, with 13 bases between them.